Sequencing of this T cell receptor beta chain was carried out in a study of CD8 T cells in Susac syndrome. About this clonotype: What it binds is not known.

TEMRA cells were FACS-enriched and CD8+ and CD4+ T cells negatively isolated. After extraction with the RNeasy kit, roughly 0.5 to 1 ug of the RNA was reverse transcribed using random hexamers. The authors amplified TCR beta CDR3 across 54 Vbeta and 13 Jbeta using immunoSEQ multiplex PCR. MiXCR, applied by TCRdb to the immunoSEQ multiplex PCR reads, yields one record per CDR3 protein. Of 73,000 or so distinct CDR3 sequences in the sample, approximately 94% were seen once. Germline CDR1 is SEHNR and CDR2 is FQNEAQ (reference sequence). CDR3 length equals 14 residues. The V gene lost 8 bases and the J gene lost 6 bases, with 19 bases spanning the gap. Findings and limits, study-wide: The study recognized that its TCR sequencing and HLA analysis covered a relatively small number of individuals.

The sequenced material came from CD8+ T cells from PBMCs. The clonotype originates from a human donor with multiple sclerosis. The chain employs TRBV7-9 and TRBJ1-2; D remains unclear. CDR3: CASFRARSENGYTF. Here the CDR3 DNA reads TGTGCCAGCTTTCGGGCCAGATCCGAGAATGGCTACACCTTC.